These T cell receptor beta chains were read from a single sample in a study of T cell responses to AZD1222 COVID-19 vaccine. The protocol was immunoSEQ multiplex PCR, while the TCRdb copy is restricted to in-frame clones and leaves out a portion. The data show around 44,000 clones, roughly 85% seen once. The sequencing used peripheral blood, collected 28 days after the second AZD1222 dose. The receptors here all came from an adult who received the AZD1222 COVID-19 vaccine. The CDR3 runs from the conserved cysteine through the conserved F or W. D genes are given only for firm matches. Part of the rows lack a size; the others show once, few, many or a class for expanded clones.

clone size,V gene,D gene,J gene,CDR3 DNA,CDR3 protein
.,TRBV28,TRBD2,TRBJ2-7,TGTGCCAGCAGTTCGATAGCGGGAGGCCCCAGCTCCTACGAGCAGTACTTC,CASSSIAGGPSSYEQYF
.,TRBV21-1,.,TRBJ1-1,TGTGCCAGCAGCAATCCCCCCGGGGCCAGCACTGAAGCTTTCTTT,CASSNPPGASTEAFF
.,TRBV19,.,TRBJ2-1,TGTGCCAGTAGTATTAACGGAAACTCCTACAATGAGCAGTTCTTC,CASSINGNSYNEQFF
.,TRBV18,TRBD1,TRBJ2-7,TGTGCCAGCTCACCATCCGTGGGGGGACAGGGGCTTGTTCAGCAGTACTTC,CASSPSVGGQGLVQQYF
few,TRBV3-1/TRBV3-2,TRBD2,TRBJ2-1,TGTGCCAGCAGCCCGGGAGGGCCGGAGGAGCAGTTCTTC,CASSPGGPEEQFF
.,TRBV5-4,TRBD2,TRBJ2-3,TGTGCCAGCAGGGGGACTAGCGGGAGTGGGTCAGATACGCAGTATTTT,CASRGTSGSGSDTQYF
.,TRBV5-5,.,TRBJ2-7,TGTGCCAGCAGCTTGGGCCGGTCAGGGGAAACCTACGAGCAGTACTTC,CASSLGRSGETYEQYF
.,TRBV19,.,TRBJ1-1,TGTGCCAGCTTCATGAAAGCGGGGGTACACACTGAAGCTTTCTTT,CASFMKAGVHTEAFF
.,TRBV7-3,TRBD1,TRBJ2-6,TGTGCCAGCAGGTCCCCAGGGGGAGCCAACGTCCTGACTTTC,CASRSPGGANVLTF
once,TRBV28,.,TRBJ2-7,TGTGCCAGCAGCCGACCAGGGAGCGCTTGGGAGCAGTACTTC,CASSRPGSAWEQYF
.,TRBV7-9,TRBD1,TRBJ1-2,TGTGCCAGCAGCCCGCCCGGGACAGATGGCTACACCTTC,CASSPPGTDGYTF
.,TRBV11-2,TRBD1,TRBJ1-6,TGTGCCAGCAGTACCGGGACAGTTAATTCACCCCTCCACTTT,CASSTGTVNSPLHF
.,TRBV19,.,TRBJ2-7,TGTGCCAGTAGTATCAGGGACGAGCAGTACTTC,CASSIRDEQYF
.,TRBV11-2,.,TRBJ2-1,TGTGCCAGCAACCTAGTGGGGGGCAGCGATGAGCAGTTCTTC,CASNLVGGSDEQFF
once,TRBV6-1,.,TRBJ1-2,TGTGCCAGCAGTGAAACAGGGAAGTATGGCTACACCTTC,CASSETGKYGYTF
.,TRBV6-5,.,TRBJ2-1,TGTGCCAGCAACTTGGTAGAAGAGCAGTTCTTC,CASNLVEEQFF
.,TRBV5-1,.,TRBJ2-2,TGCGCCAGCAGCTTATTTTCCGGACAGAACACCGGGGAGCTGTTTTTT,CASSLFSGQNTGELFF
.,TRBV5-4,TRBD1,TRBJ2-7,TGTGCCAGCAGCTTGTGGACAGGGGATCCCTACGAGCAGTACTTC,CASSLWTGDPYEQYF
.,TRBV6-5,.,TRBJ2-7,TGTGCCAGCAGTTACTCTGCCCCGGTCGCCTACGAGCAGTACTTC,CASSYSAPVAYEQYF
.,TRBV6-2/TRBV6-3,.,TRBJ1-1,TGTGCCAGCAGTTACCGCGGCCTGATGAACACTGAAGCTTTCTTT,CASSYRGLMNTEAFF
.,TRBV5-1,.,TRBJ1-3,TGCGCCAGCAGCTTGGAGGGGTCGAACTCTGGAAACACCATATATTTT,CASSLEGSNSGNTIYF
.,TRBV4-1,TRBD2,TRBJ2-2,TGCGCCAGCAGCCTCCCTGGCGGGGGGGTCGGGGAGCTGTTTTTT,CASSLPGGGVGELFF
.,TRBV7-2,TRBD2,TRBJ2-7,TGTGCCAGCAGCTCTTATCTAGCTAGCGGGAGGCCCAACGAGCAGTACTTC,CASSSYLASGRPNEQYF
.,TRBV5-1,TRBD2,TRBJ2-3,TGCGCCAGCAGCTTGGATGCGGGAGATCCATATACGCAGTATTTT,CASSLDAGDPYTQYF
.,TRBV6-5,TRBD1,TRBJ1-1,TGTGCCAGCAGTTACTCGAGTTCAGGGGGCAACACTGAAGCTTTCTTT,CASSYSSSGGNTEAFF
.,TRBV5-4,TRBD2,TRBJ2-7,TGTGCCAGCAGCCCAGCGGGATTGGAATACGAGCAGTACTTC,CASSPAGLEYEQYF
.,TRBV19,TRBD1,TRBJ2-5,TGTGCCAGTAGTATAGTTGCGACAGGGGGCGGGGAGACCCAGTACTTC,CASSIVATGGGETQYF
.,TRBV7-9,.,TRBJ2-7,TGTGCCAGCAGCCTCGGACAAAGGGGCCCCTACGAGCAGTACTTC,CASSLGQRGPYEQYF
.,TRBV14,TRBD2,TRBJ2-3,TGTGCCAGCAGCCAATTACTAGCGGGAGATACGCAGTATTTT,CASSQLLAGDTQYF
.,TRBV3-1/TRBV3-2,.,TRBJ2-5,TGTGCCAGCAGCCAAATGGTTATGGAGACCCAGTACTTC,CASSQMVMETQYF
few,TRBV28,.,TRBJ2-7,TGTGCCAGCAGTTCAAGGACACGGTACGAGCAGTACTTC,CASSSRTRYEQYF
.,TRBV29-1,TRBD2,TRBJ2-7,TGCAGCGTTGAAGGGGAGGGAGGGCCTCGGAACGAGCAGTACTTC,CSVEGEGGPRNEQYF
.,TRBV2,.,TRBJ2-1,TGTGCCAGCAGTGAATGGCAGGGGTCCTACAATGAGCAGTTCTTC,CASSEWQGSYNEQFF
.,TRBV28,.,TRBJ1-2,TGTGCCACCGGCGGGGGGGAGAACTATGGCTACACCTTC,CATGGGENYGYTF
.,TRBV4-1,TRBD2,TRBJ2-1,TGCGCCAGCAGCCAAAGTGGGGCTAGCGGGAGCTCCTACAATGAGCAGTTCTTC,CASSQSGASGSSYNEQFF
.,TRBV7-9,.,TRBJ2-3,TGTGCCAGCAGCTTTAATTTCGATAGCGGCCGTGGGGATACGCAGTATTTT,CASSFNFDSGRGDTQYF
.,TRBV19,TRBD2,TRBJ2-1,TGTGCCAGTCAAGGACTAGCGTTCTCCTACAATGAGCAGTTCTTC,CASQGLAFSYNEQFF
.,TRBV10-1,TRBD1,TRBJ2-7,TGCGCCAGCAGATCACTCCGGGACAGTCGACCTTGTACCTCCTACGAGCAGTACTTC,CASRSLRDSRPCTSYEQYF
.,TRBV7-3,TRBD1,TRBJ1-1,TGTGCCAGCAGCGGCTCCGGGACAGGGGTTACTGAAGCTTTCTTT,CASSGSGTGVTEAFF
.,TRBV20-1,TRBD1,TRBJ1-5,TGCAGTGCTAGTAATGGACAGGGTAGTCAGCCCCAGCATTTT,CSASNGQGSQPQHF
few,TRBV24-1,.,TRBJ1-1,TGTGCCACCAGTGGTGGGAACACTGAAGCTTTCTTT,CATSGGNTEAFF
.,TRBV5-1,.,TRBJ2-5,TGCGCCAGCAGCTCCGAGGGCCAAGAGACCCAGTACTTC,CASSSEGQETQYF
.,TRBV7-9,.,TRBJ2-7,TGTGCCAGCAGCTCCGGAACCTTAGGTGGGCAGTACTTC,CASSSGTLGGQYF
.,TRBV27,TRBD2,TRBJ2-7,TGTGCCAGCAGTCCACTAGCGGGAGAGTGGGAGCAGTACTTC,CASSPLAGEWEQYF
.,TRBV6-2/TRBV6-3,.,TRBJ1-1,TGTGCCAGCAGTTACTCACGAGGGGTTGTAGGGGTAGCTGAAGCTTTCTTT,CASSYSRGVVGVAEAFF
.,TRBV28,.,TRBJ1-6,TGTGCCGGAAACAGCAATAATTCACCCCTCCACTTT,CAGNSNNSPLHF
.,TRBV7-2,.,TRBJ1-1,TGTGCCAGCAGCCGAAGCAACACTGAAGCTTTCTTT,CASSRSNTEAFF